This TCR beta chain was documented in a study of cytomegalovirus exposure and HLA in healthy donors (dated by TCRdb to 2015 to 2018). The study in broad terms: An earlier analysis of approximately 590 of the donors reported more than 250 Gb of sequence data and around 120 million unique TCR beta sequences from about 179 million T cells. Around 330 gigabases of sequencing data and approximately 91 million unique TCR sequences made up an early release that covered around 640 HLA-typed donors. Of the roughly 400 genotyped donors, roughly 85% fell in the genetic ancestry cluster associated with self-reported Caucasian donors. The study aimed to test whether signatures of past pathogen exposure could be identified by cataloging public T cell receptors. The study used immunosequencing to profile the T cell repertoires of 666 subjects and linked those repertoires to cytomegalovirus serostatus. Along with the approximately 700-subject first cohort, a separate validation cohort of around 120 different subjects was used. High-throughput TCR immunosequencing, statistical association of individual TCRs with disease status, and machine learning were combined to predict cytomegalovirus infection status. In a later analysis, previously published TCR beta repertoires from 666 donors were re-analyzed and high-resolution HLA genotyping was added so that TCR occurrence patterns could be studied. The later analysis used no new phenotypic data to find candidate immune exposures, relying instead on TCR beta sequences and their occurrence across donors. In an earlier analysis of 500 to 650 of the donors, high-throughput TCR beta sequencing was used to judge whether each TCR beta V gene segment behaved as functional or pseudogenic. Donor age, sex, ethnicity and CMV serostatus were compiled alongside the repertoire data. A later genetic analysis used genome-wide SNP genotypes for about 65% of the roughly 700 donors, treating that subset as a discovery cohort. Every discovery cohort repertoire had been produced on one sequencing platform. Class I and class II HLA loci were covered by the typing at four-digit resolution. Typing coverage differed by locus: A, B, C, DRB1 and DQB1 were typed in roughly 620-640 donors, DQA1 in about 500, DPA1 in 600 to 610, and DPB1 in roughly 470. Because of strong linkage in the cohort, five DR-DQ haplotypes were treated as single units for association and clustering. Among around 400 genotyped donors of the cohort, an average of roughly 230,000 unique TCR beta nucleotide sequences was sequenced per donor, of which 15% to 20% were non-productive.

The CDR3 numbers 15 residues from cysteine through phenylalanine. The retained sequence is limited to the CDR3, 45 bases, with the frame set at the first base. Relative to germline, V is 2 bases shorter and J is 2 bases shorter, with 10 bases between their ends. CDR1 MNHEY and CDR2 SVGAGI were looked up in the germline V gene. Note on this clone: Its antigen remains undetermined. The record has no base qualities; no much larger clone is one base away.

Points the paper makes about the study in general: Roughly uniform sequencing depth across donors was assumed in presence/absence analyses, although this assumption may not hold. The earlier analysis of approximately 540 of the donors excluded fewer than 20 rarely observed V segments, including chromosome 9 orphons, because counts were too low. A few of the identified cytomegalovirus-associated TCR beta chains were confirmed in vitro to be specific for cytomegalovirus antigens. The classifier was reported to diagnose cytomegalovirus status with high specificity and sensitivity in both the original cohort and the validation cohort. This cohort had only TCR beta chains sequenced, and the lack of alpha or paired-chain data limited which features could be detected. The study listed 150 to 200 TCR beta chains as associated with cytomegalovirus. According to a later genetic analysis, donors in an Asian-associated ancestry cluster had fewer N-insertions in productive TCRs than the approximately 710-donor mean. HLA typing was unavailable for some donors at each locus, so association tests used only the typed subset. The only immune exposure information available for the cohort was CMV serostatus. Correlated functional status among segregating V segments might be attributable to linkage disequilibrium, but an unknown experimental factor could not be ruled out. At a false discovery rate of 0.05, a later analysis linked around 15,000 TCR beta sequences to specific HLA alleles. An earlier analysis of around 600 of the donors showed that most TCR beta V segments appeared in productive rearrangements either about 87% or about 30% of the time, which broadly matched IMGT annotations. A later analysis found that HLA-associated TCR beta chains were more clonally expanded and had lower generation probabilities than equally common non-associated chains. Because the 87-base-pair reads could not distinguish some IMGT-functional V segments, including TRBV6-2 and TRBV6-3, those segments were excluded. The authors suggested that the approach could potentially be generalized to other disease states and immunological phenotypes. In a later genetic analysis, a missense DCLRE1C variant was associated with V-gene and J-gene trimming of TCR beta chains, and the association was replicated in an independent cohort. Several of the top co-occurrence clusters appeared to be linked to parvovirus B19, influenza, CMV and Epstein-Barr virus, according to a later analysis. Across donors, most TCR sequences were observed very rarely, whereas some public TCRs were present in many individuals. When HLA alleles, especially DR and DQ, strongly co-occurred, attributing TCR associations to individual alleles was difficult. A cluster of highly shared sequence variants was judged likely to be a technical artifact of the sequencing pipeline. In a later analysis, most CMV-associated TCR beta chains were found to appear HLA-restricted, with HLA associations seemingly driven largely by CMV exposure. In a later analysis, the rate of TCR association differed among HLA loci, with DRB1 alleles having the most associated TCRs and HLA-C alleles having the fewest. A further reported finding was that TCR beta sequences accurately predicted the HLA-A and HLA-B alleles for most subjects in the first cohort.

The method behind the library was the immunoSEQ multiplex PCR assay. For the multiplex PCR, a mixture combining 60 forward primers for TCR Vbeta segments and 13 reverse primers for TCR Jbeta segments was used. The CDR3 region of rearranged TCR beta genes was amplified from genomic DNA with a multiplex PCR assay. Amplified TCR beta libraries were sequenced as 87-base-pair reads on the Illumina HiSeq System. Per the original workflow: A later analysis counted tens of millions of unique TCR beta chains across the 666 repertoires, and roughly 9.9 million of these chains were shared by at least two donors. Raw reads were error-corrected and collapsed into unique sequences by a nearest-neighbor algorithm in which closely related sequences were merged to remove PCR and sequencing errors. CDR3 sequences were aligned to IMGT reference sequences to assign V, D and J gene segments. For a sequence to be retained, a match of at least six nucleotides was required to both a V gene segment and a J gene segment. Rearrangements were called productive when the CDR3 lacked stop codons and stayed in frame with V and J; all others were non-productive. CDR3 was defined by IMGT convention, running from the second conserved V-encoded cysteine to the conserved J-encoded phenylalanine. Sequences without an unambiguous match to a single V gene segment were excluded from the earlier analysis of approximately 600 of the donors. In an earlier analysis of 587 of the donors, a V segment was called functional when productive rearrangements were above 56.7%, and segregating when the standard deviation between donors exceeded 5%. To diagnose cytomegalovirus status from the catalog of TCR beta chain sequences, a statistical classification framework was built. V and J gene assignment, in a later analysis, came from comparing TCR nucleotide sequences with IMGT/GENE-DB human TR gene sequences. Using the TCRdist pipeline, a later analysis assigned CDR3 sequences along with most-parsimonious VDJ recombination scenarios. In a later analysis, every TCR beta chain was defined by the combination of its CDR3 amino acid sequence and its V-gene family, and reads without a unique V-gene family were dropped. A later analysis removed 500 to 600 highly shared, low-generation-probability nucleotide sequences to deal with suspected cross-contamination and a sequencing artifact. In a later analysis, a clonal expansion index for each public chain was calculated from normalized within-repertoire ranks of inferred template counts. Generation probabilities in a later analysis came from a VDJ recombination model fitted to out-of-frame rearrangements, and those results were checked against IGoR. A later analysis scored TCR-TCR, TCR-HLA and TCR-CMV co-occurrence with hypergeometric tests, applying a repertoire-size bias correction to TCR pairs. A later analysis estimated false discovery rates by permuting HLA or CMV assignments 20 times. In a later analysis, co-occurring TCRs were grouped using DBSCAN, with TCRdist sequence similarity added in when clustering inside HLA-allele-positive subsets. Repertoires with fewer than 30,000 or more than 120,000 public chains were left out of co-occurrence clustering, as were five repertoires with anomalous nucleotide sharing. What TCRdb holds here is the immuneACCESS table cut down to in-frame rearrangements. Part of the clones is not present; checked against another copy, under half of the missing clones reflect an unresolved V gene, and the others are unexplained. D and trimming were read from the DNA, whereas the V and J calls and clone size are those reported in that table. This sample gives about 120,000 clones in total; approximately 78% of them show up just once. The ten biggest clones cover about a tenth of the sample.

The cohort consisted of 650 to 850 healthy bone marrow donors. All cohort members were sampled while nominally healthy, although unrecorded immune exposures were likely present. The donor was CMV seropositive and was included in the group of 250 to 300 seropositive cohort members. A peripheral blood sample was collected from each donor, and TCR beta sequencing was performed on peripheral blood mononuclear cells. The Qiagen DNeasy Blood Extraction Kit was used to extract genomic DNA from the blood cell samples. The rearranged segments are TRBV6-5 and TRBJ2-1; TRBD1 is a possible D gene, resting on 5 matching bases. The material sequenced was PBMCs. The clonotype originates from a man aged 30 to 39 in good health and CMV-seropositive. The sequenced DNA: TGTGCCAGCAGTTACGCGACAGCCACCTACAATGAGCAGTTCTTC. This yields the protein CASSYATATYNEQFF.